The present TCR beta chain was sequenced within a study of cytomegalovirus exposure and HLA in healthy donors. A remark on this clone: Its antigen is still unknown.

Germline V CDR1 and CDR2: KGHSH, LQKENI. The V end was cut by 2 bases, the J end by 0 bases, with 10 bases between. The CDR3 consists of 16 residues. Profiling relied on immunoSEQ multiplex PCR, and the TCRdb table lists in-frame clones only, not all of them. The sample carries 150,000 to 200,000 clones, about 86% recorded once. Study conclusions and caveats: Most TCR sequences were rare, but some public TCRs occurred in many donors.

The V and J genes are TRBV18 and TRBJ2-2; TRBD2 might be the D (6 bases). The source of this sequence is a woman aged 18-29 years in good health and CMV-seropositive. Sequencing used PBMCs. Written as DNA, the CDR3 is TGTGCCAGCTCACCAGGGGGGAGCGCGAACACCGGGGAGCTGTTTTTT. Translation gives CASSPGGSANTGELFF.